This T cell receptor (beta chain) derives from a study of T-cell memory formation after mild COVID-19. Study observations and caveats: Cross-reactive memory apparently joined, as some responding clones appeared in pre-infection memory. Clones that contracted from day 15 to 85 were balanced CD4/CD8, while later expanders leaned CD4+. Researchers report contracting CD4+ clones mostly in CM and EM, with CD8+ clones in EMRA.

Sample barcodes and UMIs were carried by the TCR alpha and TCR beta cDNA libraries that 5'RACE generated with constant-segment primers. MiXCR was run by TCRdb on the 5' RACE reads, yielding one entry per CDR3 protein. This table holds hundreds of thousands of distinct CDR3 sequences, about 24% found once. With regard to this clonotype: What it recognizes is unknown.

Germline V gives CDR1 MGHDK, CDR2 SYGVNS. The V gene end was trimmed by 6 bases and the J gene end by 3 bases; junction bases not matched to a gene: 6. The CDR3 has 14 residues. This TCR derives from an adult woman who had mild COVID-19 (a few samples of this study predate the infection). Cell type and time point are not known. The rearrangement uses TRBV25-1 and TRBJ1-1; TRBD1 matches at 8 bases. The sequenced material came from PBMCs or a T cell subset sorted from them (not recorded which). CDR3 nucleotide sequence: TGTGCCAGCAGGTCGACAGGGGCGTACACTGAAGCTTTCTTT. Protein sequence: CASRSTGAYTEAFF.